The entry below describes one T cell receptor (beta chain). Assay used: immunoSEQ multiplex PCR; TCRdb lists only in-frame clones, some missing. Among around 31,000 clones, roughly 94% were seen once, and the ten largest hold about 0.7%. From germline, CDR1 is SNHLY and CDR2 FYNNEI. The trim removed 6 bases at V and 8 bases at J, leaving 28 bases unmatched. The CDR3 is 20 residues long. This sample was included in a study of T cells in localized non-small cell lung cancer. The sample consisted of peripheral blood, taken before any cancer treatment. The receptor was derived from a woman aged 35-75 years with stage I lung adenocarcinoma. This chain uses TRBV2 with TRBJ2-1, with 7 bases lining up with TRBD1. DNA for the CDR3: TGTGCCAGCAGAGACGCAAAAATCTCGGACAGGACACAAAATGGGGATGAGCAGTTCTTC. Its protein is CASRDAKISDRTQNGDEQFF.